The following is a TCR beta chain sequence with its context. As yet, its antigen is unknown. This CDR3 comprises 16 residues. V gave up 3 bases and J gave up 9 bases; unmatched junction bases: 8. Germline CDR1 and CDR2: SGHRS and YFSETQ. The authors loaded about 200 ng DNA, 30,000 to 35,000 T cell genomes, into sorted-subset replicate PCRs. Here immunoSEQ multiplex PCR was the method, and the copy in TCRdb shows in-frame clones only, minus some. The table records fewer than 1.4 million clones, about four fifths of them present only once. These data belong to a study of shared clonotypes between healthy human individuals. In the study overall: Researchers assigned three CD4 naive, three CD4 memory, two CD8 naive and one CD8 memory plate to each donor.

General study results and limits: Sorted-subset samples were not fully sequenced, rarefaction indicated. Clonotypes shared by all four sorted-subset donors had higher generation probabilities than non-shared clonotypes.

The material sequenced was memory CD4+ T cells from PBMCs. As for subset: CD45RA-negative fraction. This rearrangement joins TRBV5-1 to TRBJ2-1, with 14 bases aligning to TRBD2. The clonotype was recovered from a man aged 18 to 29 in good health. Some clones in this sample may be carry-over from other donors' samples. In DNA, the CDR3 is TGCGCCAGCAGCTCGGGACTAGCGGGAGTGCACGGTGAGCAGTTCTTC. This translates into CASSSGLAGVHGEQFF.